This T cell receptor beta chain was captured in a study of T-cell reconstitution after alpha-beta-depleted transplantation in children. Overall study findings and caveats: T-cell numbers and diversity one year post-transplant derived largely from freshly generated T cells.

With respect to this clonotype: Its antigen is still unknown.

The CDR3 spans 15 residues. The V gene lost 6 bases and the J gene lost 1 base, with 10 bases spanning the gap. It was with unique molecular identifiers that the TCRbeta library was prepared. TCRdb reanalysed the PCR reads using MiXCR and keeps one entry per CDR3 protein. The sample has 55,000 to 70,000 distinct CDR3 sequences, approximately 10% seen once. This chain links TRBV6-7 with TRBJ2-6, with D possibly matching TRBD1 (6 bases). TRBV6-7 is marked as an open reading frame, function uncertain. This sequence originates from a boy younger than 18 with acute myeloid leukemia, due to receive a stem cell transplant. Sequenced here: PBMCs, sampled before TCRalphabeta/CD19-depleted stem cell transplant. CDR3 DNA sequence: TGTGCCAGCAGCTACACAGGGTCTGGGGCCAACGTCCTGACTTTC. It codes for CASSYTGSGANVLTF.